The text below deals with one T cell receptor (beta chain). The germline V gene encodes CDR1 MDHEN and CDR2 SYDVKM. Trimming left V 7 bases short and J 3 bases short, with 16 bases between. This CDR3 spans 14 amino acids. The data were obtained in a study of blood T cell repertoires in COVID-19. Study-level information: Spain, Italy and the United States supplied samples that represented acute and convalescent COVID-19. Sample material is recorded as cDNA or gDNA derived from T cells, B-cell-depleted T cells, or PBMCs.

Per the original methods: Amplification of reference gene primers was used by the study to estimate nucleated cell counts. Produced via immunoSEQ multiplex PCR; TCRdb's table is partial and in-frame only. D and trimming were read from the DNA, whereas the V and J calls and clone size are those reported in that table. The sample records 200,000 to 250,000 clones, over 70% being singletons. The TCR comes from a woman aged 70-85 years with acute or convalescent COVID-19. Sample: peripheral blood. The chain couples TRBV28 to TRBJ2-7; a weak D match, TRBD1 (6 bases). This CDR3 reads CASITGTSGYEQYF. CDR3 nucleotides: TGTGCCAGCATTACAGGGACATCGGGCTACGAGCAGTACTTC.